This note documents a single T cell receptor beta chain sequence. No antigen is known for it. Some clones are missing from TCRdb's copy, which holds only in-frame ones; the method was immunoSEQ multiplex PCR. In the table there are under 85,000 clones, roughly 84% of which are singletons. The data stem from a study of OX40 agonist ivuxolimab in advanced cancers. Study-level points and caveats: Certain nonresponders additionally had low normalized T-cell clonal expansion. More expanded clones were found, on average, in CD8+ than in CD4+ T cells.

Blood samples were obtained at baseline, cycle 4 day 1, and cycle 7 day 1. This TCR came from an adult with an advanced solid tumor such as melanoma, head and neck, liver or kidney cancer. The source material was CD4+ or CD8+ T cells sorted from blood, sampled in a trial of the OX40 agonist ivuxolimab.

The CDR3 DNA reads as TGTGCCAGCACAAGGGGACAGAACTATGGCTACACCTTC. Protein: CASTRGQNYGYTF. The chain is built from TRBV2 and TRBJ1-2, with 7 bases identical to TRBD1. Unmatched junction bases numbered 4, after V lost 7 bases and J lost 2 bases. The CDR3 totals 13 residues. CDR1 SNHLY and CDR2 FYNNEI come from the germline V gene.